These 12 T cell receptor beta chains came from one sample sequenced in a study of T cell responses to AZD1222 COVID-19 vaccine. Profiling relied on immunoSEQ multiplex PCR, and the TCRdb table lists in-frame clones only, not all of them. Altogether 99,000 or so clones are present, about 90% being singletons, with the ten largest covering about 2.9%. This sample comprised peripheral blood, obtained on day 0 of AZD1222 vaccination. The receptor set was obtained from an adult in good health.

J is TRBJ1-2 and V is TRBV7-8, with a possible D match to TRBD1 (5 bases). V was pared by 3 bases and J by 1 base, with 12 bases between. Germline CDR1 reads SGHVS; CDR2 reads FQNEAQ. CDR3 length equals 15 residues. The CDR3 nucleotides are TGTGCCAGCAGCTTCGGAGCAGGGCTTAACTATGGCTACACCTTC. As protein: CASSFGAGLNYGYTF. The full variable domain, its missing parts supplied by reference TRBV7-8 and TRBJ1-2, is GAGVSQSPRYKVAKRGQDVALRCDPISGHVSLFWYQQALGQGPEFLTYFQNEAQLDKSGLPSDRFFAERPEGSVSTLKIQRTQQEDSAVYLCASSFGAGLNYGYTFGSGTRLTVV.

The chain recombines TRBV9 with TRBJ1-2, with a weak D call TRBD1 (5 bases). Germline V gene lookup returns CDR1 SGDLS and CDR2 YYNGEE. The CDR3 is made up of 15 amino acids. The V and J ends lost 4 bases and 2 bases respectively, with 15 bases between them. CDR3 bases: TGTGCCAGCAGCCCACAAGTAGAGGGGAACTATGGCTACACCTTC. Amino acid sequence: CASSPQVEGNYGYTF. Full variable domain (rest looked up from reference TRBV9 and TRBJ1-2): DSGVTQTPKHLITATGQRVTLRCSPRSGDLSVYWYQQSLDQGLQFLIQYYNGEERAKGNILERFSAQQFPDLHSELNLSSLELGDSALYFCASSPQVEGNYGYTFGSGTRLTVV.

This sequence joins TRBV9 and TRBJ2-1; TRBD1 matches 7 bases. V trimming: 6 bases; J trimming: 0 bases; junction bases outside the gene matches: 6. Germline values: CDR1 SGDLS, CDR2 YYNGEE. This CDR3 comprises 15 residues. CDR3 DNA sequence: TGTGCCAGCACCACAGGGGCCAACTCCTACAATGAGCAGTTCTTC. As protein: CASTTGANSYNEQFF.

This clone was found once. The rearrangement links TRBV7-9 to TRBJ1-1, with D tentatively TRBD1 (5 bases). V was trimmed by 4 bases and J by 4 bases, leaving 13 bases between them. This CDR3 spans 14 amino acids. In germline, CDR1 is SEHNR, CDR2 FQNEAQ (reference sequence). The CDR3 loop reads CASSSSGAGTEAFF. CDR3 sequence (DNA): TGTGCCAGCAGCTCCTCCGGGGCTGGCACTGAAGCTTTCTTT.

The V gene is TRBV11-3, the J gene TRBJ2-5; TRBD2 matches 9 bases. The CDR3 is made up of 14 amino acids. V shed 6 bases and J 4 bases; nucleotides not matched to a gene: 6. The germline V gene has CDR1 SGHNT and CDR2 YENEEA. The CDR3 reads CASRLSGRRETQYF. CDR3 in DNA: TGTGCCAGCAGACTGAGCGGGAGGCGAGAGACCCAGTACTTC.

This chain joins TRBV7-3 and TRBJ2-7; D perhaps matches TRBD2 (6 bases). Trimming took off 5 bases at V and 6 bases at J, with 20 bases between the two ends. The CDR3 contains 15 residues. From germline, CDR1 is SGHTA and CDR2 FQGTGA. The CDR3 coding sequence is TGTGCCAGCAGCCCCTCGAAGTTAGCGGCGAGCGAGCAGTACTTC. Residues: CASSPSKLAASEQYF. Complete variable domain (other parts from reference TRBV7-3 and TRBJ2-7): GAGVSQTPSNKVTEKGKYVELRCDPISGHTALYWYRQSLGQGPEFLIYFQGTGAADDSGLPNDRFFAVRPEGSVSTLKIQRTERGDSAVYLCASSPSKLAASEQYFGPGTRLTVT.

The chain has TRBV13 and TRBJ1-3, with D hard to call. Trimming stripped 4 bases from V and 3 bases from J, with 13 bases between. The CDR3 covers 15 residues. Looked up from germline, CDR1 is PRHDT and CDR2 is FYEKMQ (reference sequence). The chain's CDR3 is CASSSGPSFGNTIYF. Written as DNA, the CDR3 is TGTGCCAGCAGCTCCGGACCGTCGTTTGGAAACACCATATATTTT.

The chain employs TRBV6-5 and TRBJ2-2; D uncertain. Trimming removed 0 bases from V and 6 bases from J, with 5 bases in between. Germline CDR1 and CDR2: MNHEY and SVGAGI. This CDR3 is built from 13 residues. The CDR3 nucleotides read TGTGCCAGCAGTTACTCGAGGCCCGGGGAGCTGTTTTTT. This codes for CASSYSRPGELFF.

The V call is TRBV6-5, the J call TRBJ2-4; tentative D call: TRBD2 (7 bases). The germline V gene encodes CDR1 MNHEY and CDR2 SVGAGI. The CDR3 has 16 residues. V was clipped by 2 bases and J by 0 bases, with 11 bases between them. The CDR3 sequence is CASSYGGGLAKNIQYF. The CDR3 region has the DNA TGTGCCAGCAGTTACGGGGGGGGCCTAGCCAAAAACATTCAGTACTTC.

This clone was detected a few times. The chain uses TRBV4-1 and TRBJ1-2; D is uncertain. The CDR3 runs 17 residues. CDR1 is MGHRA and CDR2 is YSYEKL in the germline V gene. Between the trimmed V and J ends, which lost 0 bases and 7 bases, there was a span of 21 bases. In DNA form, the CDR3 reads TGCGCCAGCAGCCAAGACCAACCGTCGATTGTAAGGACTGGCTACACCTTC. Amino acids: CASSQDQPSIVRTGYTF.

This sequence joins TRBV15 and TRBJ2-1; 7 nucleotides align to TRBD2. Losses at the gene ends were 0 bases for V and 9 bases for J; bases not matched to a gene: 8. Germline V CDR1 and CDR2: LNHNV, YYDKDF (reference sequence). The CDR3 is made up of 15 amino acids. CDR3 coding DNA: TGTGCCACCAGCAGAGATCGCGGGGGAGCGACTGAGCAGTTCTTC. This translates into CATSRDRGGATEQFF.

This chain joins TRBV11-3 and TRBJ2-2; D may be TRBD2 (5 bases). The germline V gene has CDR1 SGHNT and CDR2 YENEEA. Trimming pared 3 bases from V and 3 bases from J, leaving 5 bases between. This CDR3 spans 13 amino acids. CDR3 loop: CASSFGDTGELFF. CDR3 in DNA: TGTGCCAGCAGCTTCGGGGACACCGGGGAGCTGTTTTTT.